The 22 T cell receptor beta chains below all came from one sample that was sequenced in a study of T cell responses to AZD1222 COVID-19 vaccine. The table came from immunoSEQ multiplex PCR; TCRdb's copy has only in-frame clones and leaves some out. Found here are about 66,000 clones, more than 75% of them singletons; the top ten hold 15% to 20%. The sample consisted of peripheral blood, taken on day 0 of AZD1222 vaccination. Receptor source: an adult in good health.

For the CDR3, the DNA is TGTGCCAGTAGTATAAATGAGAAGCAGTATTTT. Its protein is CASSINEKQYF. The V and J genes are TRBV19 and TRBJ2-3; unclear D gene. CDR3 size: 11 residues. Germline-derived CDR1 and CDR2 are LNHDA and SQIVND (reference sequence). Trimming shortened V by 2 bases and J by 11 bases, and 8 bases separated the two germline ends.

This chain joins TRBV11-1 and TRBJ2-2; D gene ambiguous. The CDR3 is 15 residues long. Deletions cut 1 base from V and 1 base from J, with 7 bases between. Looked up from germline, CDR1 is SGHAT and CDR2 is FQDESV (reference sequence). The CDR3 DNA follows: TGTGCCAGCAGCTTAGTTGGGGAGAACACCGGGGAGCTGTTTTTT. Translated: CASSLVGENTGELFF.

The chain links TRBV19 to TRBJ2-7; TRBD1 matches at 8 bases. J was trimmed by 3 bases and V by 3 bases; bases with no gene match: 7. The germline CDR1 and CDR2 sequences are LNHDA and SQIVND (reference sequence). The CDR3 has 15 amino acids. CDR3 nucleotide sequence: TGTGCCAGTAGTATTGTTGGGACAGGAAACTACGAGCAGTACTTC. Translation: CASSIVGTGNYEQYF.

V gene TRBV7-8 combines with J gene TRBJ1-2; 11 bases agree with TRBD1. J lost 5 bases, V lost 5 bases, and 7 bases had no gene match. This CDR3 contains 15 residues. CDR1 and CDR2 from the germline V gene are SGHVS and FQNEAQ. The CDR3 region is CASSPRTGGGYGYTF. CDR3 DNA: TGTGCCAGCAGCCCAAGGACAGGGGGCGGGTATGGCTACACCTTC.

This chain links TRBV9 with TRBJ2-3, with D unclear. Trimming removed 0 bases from V and 3 bases from J, with 11 bases in between. The germline V gene has CDR1 SGDLS and CDR2 YYNGEE. This CDR3 has 15 residues. In DNA form, the CDR3 reads TGTGCCAGCAGCGTAGATCCCTCGTGGACAGATACGCAGTATTTT. This codes for CASSVDPSWTDTQYF.

This clone was seen once. The germline gene is not matched at one end of the junction; a read error may be the cause. Other DNA sequences in the same sample also yield this CDR3. The CDR3, as DNA: TGTGCCAGCAGCCTAGCAGGGGGTTCAGGAAACACCATATATTTT. It yields the protein CASSLAGGSGNTIYF. The chain joins TRBV7-2 to TRBJ1-3; 7 bases are shared with TRBD1. The V gene's germline CDR1 is SGHTA and CDR2 FQGNSA. This CDR3 spans 15 amino acids.

This CDR3 reads CATSRPRYDSSEAFF. The CDR3, as DNA: TGTGCCACCAGCAGACCCCGGTACGATAGCAGTGAAGCTTTCTTT. The rearrangement links TRBV15 to TRBJ1-1; the D is unclear. Deletions cut 2 bases from V and 7 bases from J, with 17 bases between. The germline V gene has CDR1 LNHNV and CDR2 YYDKDF (reference sequence). This CDR3 is 15 amino acids long.

The chain links TRBV7-2 to TRBJ2-1; 10 nucleotides align to TRBD1. Per the germline V gene, CDR1 is SGHTA and CDR2 is FQGNSA. Unmatched junction bases numbered 4, after V lost 5 bases and J lost 6 bases. CDR3 length: 14 amino acids. The CDR3 bases are TGTGCCAGCAGCACCGGGACAGGGGTCAATGAGCAGTTCTTC. This encodes CASSTGTGVNEQFF.

In this sample, this clone turned up a few times. The CDR3 bases are TGTGCCAGCAGTTACGGTTTCTATGGCTACACCTTC. Translation: CASSYGFYGYTF. V is TRBV6-5 and J is TRBJ1-2; D gene ambiguous. There are 12 residues in the CDR3. The V end lost 2 bases, the J end lost 4 bases, and 5 bases lay between the germline ends. Per the germline V gene, CDR1 is MNHEY and CDR2 is SVGAGI.

The chain is built from TRBV27 and TRBJ2-2; 10 bases match TRBD2. The CDR3 is made up of 17 amino acids. V lost 2 bases to trimming and J lost 5 bases; unmatched junction nucleotides: 8. Germline assignment: CDR1 MNHEY and CDR2 SMNVEV (reference sequence). The CDR3 bases are TGTGCCAGCAGTTTACTAGCGGGAGTGGTTGGGACCGGGGAGCTGTTTTTT. Protein sequence: CASSLLAGVVGTGELFF.

This clone was seen only once. The CDR3 sequence: CSVGSGYNEQFF. The CDR3 region has the DNA TGCAGCGTGGGAAGCGGTTACAATGAGCAGTTCTTC. This chain connects TRBV29-1 to TRBJ2-1; perhaps TRBD2 as D (5 bases). Between the trimmed V and J ends, which lost 6 bases and 4 bases, there was a span of 10 bases. CDR1 is SQVTM and CDR2 is ANQGSEA in the germline V gene. The CDR3 is 12 residues long.

The CDR3 spells CASSYLTTGHNEQYF. As DNA, the CDR3 is TGTGCCAGCAGCTATCTCACTACCGGACATAACGAGCAGTACTTC. V gene TRBV14 combines with J gene TRBJ2-7; D perhaps matches TRBD1 (5 bases). V lost 5 bases and J 5 bases, leaving 19 bases between the germline ends. The CDR3 consists of 15 residues. Germline CDR1 reads SGHDN; CDR2 reads FVKESK.

The chain couples TRBV2 to TRBJ1-1; unclear D gene. Trimming shortened V by 5 bases and J by 0 bases, and 10 bases separated the two germline ends. The germline V gene encodes CDR1 SNHLY and CDR2 FYNNEI. This CDR3 spans 14 amino acids. The CDR3 coding sequence is TGTGCCAGCAGTCCTCGACGGGTGAACACTGAAGCTTTCTTT. Its translation: CASSPRRVNTEAFF.

The J gene is TRBJ2-1, the V gene TRBV7-9; D is unresolved. The CDR3 totals 12 residues. Germline V gene sequence: CDR1 SEHNR, CDR2 FQNEAQ (reference sequence). V was shortened by 1 base and J by 6 bases, with 4 bases between the two germline ends. The CDR3 DNA follows: TGTGCCAGCAGCTTAGGGATCAATGAGCAGTTCTTC. It specifies CASSLGINEQFF. The complete variable domain, with remaining parts taken from reference TRBV7-9 and TRBJ2-1, reads DTGVSQNPRHKITKRGQNVTFRCDPISEHNRLYWYRQTLGQGPEFLTYFQNEAQLEKSRLLSDRFSAERPKGSFSTLEIQRTEQGDSAMYLCASSLGINEQFFGPGTRLTVL.

This clone was picked up a small number of times. The chain employs TRBV29-1 and TRBJ1-2; 7 nucleotides align to TRBD1. The V gene end was trimmed by 4 bases and the J gene end by 2 bases; junction bases not matched to a gene: 7. CDR1 SQVTM and CDR2 ANQGSEA come from the germline V gene. This CDR3 has 14 residues. DNA for the CDR3: TGCAGCGTTGGAAGGGACAGCCGGAACTATGGCTACACCTTC. Translation gives CSVGRDSRNYGYTF. The full variable domain, in which reference TRBV29-1 and TRBJ1-2 provide the parts outside the CDR3, is SAVISQKPSRDICQRGTSLTIQCQVDSQVTMMFWYRQQPGQSLTLIATANQGSEATYESGFVIDKFPISRPNLTFSTLTVSNMSPEDSSIYLCSVGRDSRNYGYTFGSGTRLTVV.

The V call is TRBV11-2, the J call TRBJ1-3; the match to TRBD1 covers 8 bases. The V and J ends lost 7 bases and 2 bases, in that order; junction bases with no gene match: 4. The germline V gene encodes CDR1 SGHAT and CDR2 FQNNGV. This CDR3 spans 14 amino acids. CDR3 amino acids: CASTEDRAGNTIYF. CDR3 coding DNA: TGTGCCAGCACCGAGGACAGGGCTGGAAACACCATATATTTT. The full variable domain, completed using reference TRBV11-2 and TRBJ1-3, is EAGVAQSPRYKIIEKRQSVAFWCNPISGHATLYWYQQILGQGPKLLIQFQNNGVVDDSQLPKDRFSAERLKGVDSTLKIQPAKLEDSAVYLCASTEDRAGNTIYFGEGSWLTVV.

The chain joins TRBV14 to TRBJ2-1; D gene ambiguous. CDR1 SGHDN and CDR2 FVKESK come from the germline V gene. This CDR3 has 13 residues. The ends were cut back, 4 bases at V and 4 bases at J, with 8 bases in the middle. CDR3 residues: CASSRRAYNEQFF. The CDR3 nucleotides read TGTGCCAGCAGCCGGCGAGCGTACAATGAGCAGTTCTTC. The full variable domain, its missing parts supplied by reference TRBV14 and TRBJ2-1, is EAGVTQFPSHSVIEKGQTVTLRCDPISGHDNLYWYRRVMGKEIKFLLHFVKESKQDESGMPNNRFLAERTGGTYSTLKVQPAELEDSGVYFCASSRRAYNEQFFGPGTRLTVL.

The chain links TRBV28 to TRBJ1-4; D perhaps matches TRBD1 (5 bases). This CDR3 has 16 amino acids. The ends were cut back, 5 bases at V and 5 bases at J, with 18 bases in the middle. The germline CDR1 and CDR2 sequences are MDHEN and SYDVKM. The DNA of the CDR3 is TGTGCCAGCAGTCCCCCACCCGGTCGGGGGAATGAAAAACTGTTTTTT. The encoded protein is CASSPPPGRGNEKLFF.

The chain uses TRBV6-1 and TRBJ1-1; D may be TRBD1 (6 bases). V was pared by 1 base and J by 1 base, with 7 bases between. Germline V gene sequence: CDR1 MNHNS, CDR2 SASEGT. The CDR3 length is 14 residues. CDR3 protein: CASSEGGANTEAFF. The CDR3 coding sequence is TGTGCCAGCAGTGAAGGGGGGGCGAACACTGAAGCTTTCTTT.

V is TRBV5-1 and J is TRBJ2-1; tentative D call: TRBD1 (6 bases). V was shortened by 2 bases and J by 0 bases, with 12 bases between the two germline ends. Germline lookup yields CDR1 SGHRS and CDR2 YFSETQ. This CDR3 region has 16 residues. CDR3 residues: CASSFSTGSSYNEQFF. The DNA of the CDR3 is TGCGCCAGCAGCTTCTCAACAGGGAGCTCCTACAATGAGCAGTTCTTC.

The V call is TRBV6-5, the J call TRBJ2-6, with 7 nucleotides matching TRBD2. Losses at the gene ends were 8 bases for V and 0 bases for J; bases not matched to a gene: 1. From germline, CDR1 is MNHEY and CDR2 SVGAGI. The CDR3 has 14 residues. CDR3 bases: TGTGCCAGCGGGGACTACTCTGGGGCCAACGTCCTGACTTTC. This codes for CASGDYSGANVLTF.

The genes are TRBV3-1 (or the pseudogene TRBV3-2) and TRBJ1-2; D gene ambiguous. V was shortened by 0 bases and J by 2 bases, with 13 bases between the two germline ends. CDR1 LGHDT and CDR2 YNNKEL come from the germline V gene (reference sequence). The CDR3 loop spans 16 amino acids. The CDR3 region has the DNA TGTGCCAGCAGCCAAGAATTGGGAGGGTTCAACTATGGCTACACCTTC. This sequence encodes CASSQELGGFNYGYTF.